Shown below are 6 T cell receptor beta chains from a single sample sequenced in a study of blood T cell repertoires in COVID-19. Clones were read by immunoSEQ multiplex PCR, and TCRdb kept only the in-frame ones, dropping some. Found here are about 140,000 clones, 84% of them singletons; the top ten hold under 5%. The sample comprised peripheral blood. The receptor set was obtained from a woman aged 60 to 75 with acute or convalescent COVID-19.

This chain connects TRBV3-1 (or the pseudogene TRBV3-2) to TRBJ1-3, with D possibly matching TRBD1 (6 bases). Germline CDR1 LGHDT, CDR2 YNNKEL (reference sequence). The CDR3 has 16 residues. V was clipped by 4 bases and J by 2 bases, with 15 bases between them. CDR3 DNA: TGTGCCAGCAGCCCCTGGACAGAAGCCACTGGAAACACCATATATTTT. Its translation: CASSPWTEATGNTIYF.

CDR3 sequence: CASSAGAAQPQHF. CDR3 bases: TGTGCCAGCAGTGCAGGGGCGGCTCAGCCCCAGCATTTT. The V and J genes are TRBV3-1 (or the pseudogene TRBV3-2) and TRBJ1-5, with D maybe TRBD1 (6 bases). The CDR3 totals 13 residues. V was cut by 6 bases and J by 6 bases, with 12 bases left in between. Germline V gives CDR1 LGHDT, CDR2 YNNKEL (reference sequence).

The rearrangement joins TRBV15 to TRBJ2-4; D is possibly TRBD2 (7 bases). CDR1 and CDR2 (germline): LNHNV, YYDKDF (reference sequence). V lost 5 bases and J 0 bases, leaving 11 bases between the germline ends. The CDR3 totals 15 residues. CDR3 protein: CATSEGGVAKNIQYF. The CDR3 region has the DNA TGTGCCACCAGCGAAGGGGGGGTAGCCAAAAACATTCAGTACTTC.

This chain joins TRBV6-5 and TRBJ1-6, with D hard to call. Trimming took 7 bases from V and 6 from J, leaving 16 bases between them. Germline lookup yields CDR1 MNHEY and CDR2 SVGAGI. The CDR3 extends over 15 amino acids. CDR3 protein: CASTSFQTPNSPLHF. In nucleotides, the CDR3 is TGTGCCAGCACTTCTTTCCAAACACCTAATTCACCCCTCCACTTT.

V is TRBV3-1 (or the pseudogene TRBV3-2) and J is TRBJ1-1, with D maybe TRBD1 (5 bases). Trimming took 3 bases from V and 4 from J, leaving 12 bases between them. The CDR3 contains 14 residues. Germline V gene lookup returns CDR1 LGHDT and CDR2 YNNKEL (reference sequence). CDR3 loop: CASSHSAGGTEAFF. The CDR3, as DNA: TGTGCCAGCAGCCACTCGGCCGGGGGCACTGAAGCTTTCTTT.

This sequence joins TRBV4-1 and TRBJ2-2; D perhaps matches TRBD2 (5 bases). CDR1 and CDR2 (germline): MGHRA, YSYEKL. The CDR3 contains 14 residues. V lost 4 bases and J lost 9, with 15 bases in between. The CDR3 bases are TGCGCCAGCAGCCCTATCCTACGGGGAAGGGAGCTGTTTTTT. Its protein product is CASSPILRGRELFF.